This TCR beta chain is from a study of cytomegalovirus exposure and HLA in healthy donors. PCR used 60 Vbeta primers and 13 Jbeta primers. The method was immunoSEQ multiplex PCR; TCRdb's version includes in-frame clones alone and lacks a portion of them. The sample has about 130,000 clones; 17% are singletons. This TCR came from a female donor in good health and CMV-seropositive. Sample: PBMCs.

CDR3 sequence: CASSPSRLAGGPGGRSSYEQYF. Here the CDR3 DNA reads TGTGCCAGCAGCCCCTCCAGACTAGCGGGAGGGCCAGGTGGTAGGAGCTCCTACGAGCAGTACTTC. The rearrangement uses TRBV28 and TRBJ2-7, with 14 bases aligning to TRBD2. Trimming took 6 bases from V and 0 from J; bases not matched to a gene: 22. CDR1 and CDR2 from the germline V gene are MDHEN and SYDVKM. The CDR3 is made up of 22 amino acids.